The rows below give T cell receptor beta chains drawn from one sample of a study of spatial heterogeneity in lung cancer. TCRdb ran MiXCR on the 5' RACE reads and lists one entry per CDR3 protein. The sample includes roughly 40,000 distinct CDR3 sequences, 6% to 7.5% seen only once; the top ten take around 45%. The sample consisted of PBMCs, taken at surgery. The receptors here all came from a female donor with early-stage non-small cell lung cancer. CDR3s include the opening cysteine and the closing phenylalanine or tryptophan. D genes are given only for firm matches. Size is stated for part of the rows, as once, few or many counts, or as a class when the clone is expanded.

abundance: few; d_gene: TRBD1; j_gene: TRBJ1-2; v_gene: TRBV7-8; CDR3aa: CASSLSGTGERGYTF; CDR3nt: TGTGCCAGCAGCCTATCCGGGACAGGGGAGAGAGGCTACACCTTC
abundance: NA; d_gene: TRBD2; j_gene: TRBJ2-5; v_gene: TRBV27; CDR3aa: CASSFGGETQYF; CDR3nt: TGTGCCAGCAGTTTCGGGGGGGAGACCCAGTACTTC
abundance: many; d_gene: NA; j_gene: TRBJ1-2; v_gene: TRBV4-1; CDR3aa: CASSQVPGVYYGYTF; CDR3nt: TGCGCCAGCAGCCAAGTCCCTGGGGTCTACTATGGCTACACCTTC
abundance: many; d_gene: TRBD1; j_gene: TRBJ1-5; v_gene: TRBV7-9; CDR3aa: CASSVDRGTQGQPQHF; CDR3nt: TGTGCCAGCAGCGTTGACAGGGGAACTCAGGGGCAGCCCCAGCATTTT
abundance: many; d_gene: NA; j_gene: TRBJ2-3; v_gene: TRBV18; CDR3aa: CASSHGPGTDTQYF; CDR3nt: TGTGCCAGCTCACACGGACCCGGCACAGATACGCAGTATTTT
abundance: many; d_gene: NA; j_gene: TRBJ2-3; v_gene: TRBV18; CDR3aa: CASSNYAETDTQYF; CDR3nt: TGTGCCAGCTCAAATTACGCGGAAACAGATACGCAGTATTTT
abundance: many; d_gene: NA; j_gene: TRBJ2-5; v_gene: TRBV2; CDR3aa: CASSEEETQYF; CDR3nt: TGTGCCAGCAGTGAAGAGGAGACCCAGTACTTC
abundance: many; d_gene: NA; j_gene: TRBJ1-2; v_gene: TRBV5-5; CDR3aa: CASSLFGDGPGIGYYGYTF; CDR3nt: TGTGCCAGCAGCTTATTCGGGGACGGGCCGGGGATAGGCTACTATGGCTACACCTTC
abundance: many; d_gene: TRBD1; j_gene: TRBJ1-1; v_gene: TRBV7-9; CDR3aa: CASSLPGQGRAFF; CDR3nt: TGTGCCAGCAGCTTACCGGGACAGGGGAGGGCTTTCTTT
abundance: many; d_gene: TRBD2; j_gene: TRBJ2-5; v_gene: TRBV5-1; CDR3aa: CASSGPAGGRETQYF; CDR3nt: TGCGCCAGCAGCGGGCCAGCGGGGGGGCGTGAGACCCAGTACTTC
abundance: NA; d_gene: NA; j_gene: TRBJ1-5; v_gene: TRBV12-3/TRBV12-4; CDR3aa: CASSNSGFQPQHF; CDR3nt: TGTGCCAGCAGTAATAGTGGGTTTCAGCCCCAGCATTTT
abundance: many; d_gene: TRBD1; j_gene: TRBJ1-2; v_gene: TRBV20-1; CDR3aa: CSASRTGGYDYGYTF; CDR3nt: TGCAGTGCTAGCAGGACAGGGGGTTACGACTATGGCTACACCTTC
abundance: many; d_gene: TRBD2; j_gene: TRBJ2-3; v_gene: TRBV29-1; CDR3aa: CSVAGGGTDTQYF; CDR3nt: TGCAGCGTTGCGGGAGGGGGCACAGATACGCAGTATTTT
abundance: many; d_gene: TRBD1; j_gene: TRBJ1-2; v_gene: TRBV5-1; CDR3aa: CASSDRTGRNYGYTF; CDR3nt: TGCGCCAGCAGCGATCGGACAGGGCGGAACTATGGCTACACCTTC
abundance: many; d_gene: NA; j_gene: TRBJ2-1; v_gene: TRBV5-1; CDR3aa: CASSPRGLTPAKNEQFF; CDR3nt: TGCGCCAGCAGCCCTCGGGGCCTCACCCCCGCCAAGAATGAGCAGTTCTTC
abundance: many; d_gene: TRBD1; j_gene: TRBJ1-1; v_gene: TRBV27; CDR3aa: CASSFFGTAEAFF; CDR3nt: TGTGCCAGCAGTTTTTTCGGGACAGCTGAAGCTTTCTTT
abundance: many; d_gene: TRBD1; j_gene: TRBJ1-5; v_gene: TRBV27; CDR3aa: CASSPLDREDQPQHF; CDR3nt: TGTGCCAGCAGTCCGCTGGACAGGGAAGATCAGCCCCAGCATTTT
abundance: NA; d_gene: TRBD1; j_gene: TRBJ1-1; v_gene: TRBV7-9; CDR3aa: CASSSPGQATMNTEAFF; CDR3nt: TGTGCCAGCAGCTCCCCGGGACAGGCGACCATGAACACTGAAGCTTTCTTT
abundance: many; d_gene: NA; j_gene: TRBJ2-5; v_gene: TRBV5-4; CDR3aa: CASSHEGEETQYF; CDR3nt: TGTGCCAGCAGCCACGAGGGGGAAGAGACCCAGTACTTC
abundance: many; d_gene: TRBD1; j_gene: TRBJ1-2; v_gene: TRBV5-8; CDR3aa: CASSMREGQESFNYGYTF; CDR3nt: TGTGCCAGCAGCATGAGGGAAGGACAGGAAAGTTTTAACTATGGCTACACCTTC
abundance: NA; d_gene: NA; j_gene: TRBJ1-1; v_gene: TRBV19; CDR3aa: CASSISLQGEAFF; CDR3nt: TGTGCCAGTAGTATTTCCCTACAAGGCGAAGCTTTCTTT
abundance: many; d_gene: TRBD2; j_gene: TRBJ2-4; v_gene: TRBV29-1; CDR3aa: CSVHGLAGGNKNIQYF; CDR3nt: TGCAGCGTACATGGGCTAGCGGGGGGGAACAAAAACATTCAGTACTTC
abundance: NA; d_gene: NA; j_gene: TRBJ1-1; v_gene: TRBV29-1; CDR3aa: CSVLPSPADTEAFF; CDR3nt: TGCAGCGTTCTACCCTCTCCGGCGGACACTGAAGCTTTCTTT
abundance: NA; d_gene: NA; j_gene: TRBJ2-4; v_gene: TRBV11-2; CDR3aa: CASGLLGQGNIQYF; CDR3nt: TGTGCCAGCGGCTTACTCGGGCAGGGAAACATTCAGTACTTC
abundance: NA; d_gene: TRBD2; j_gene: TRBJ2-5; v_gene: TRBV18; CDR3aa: CASSPTSGGETQYF; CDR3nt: TGTGCCAGCTCACCTACTAGCGGGGGAGAGACCCAGTACTTC
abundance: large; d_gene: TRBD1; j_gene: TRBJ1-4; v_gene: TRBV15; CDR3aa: CATEMEGAFNEKLFF; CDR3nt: TGTGCCACCGAGATGGAGGGGGCTTTTAATGAAAAACTGTTTTTT
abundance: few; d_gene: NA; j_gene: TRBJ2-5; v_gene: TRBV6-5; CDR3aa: CASSHGGTQYF; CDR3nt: TGTGCCAGCAGTCACGGGGGAACCCAGTACTTC
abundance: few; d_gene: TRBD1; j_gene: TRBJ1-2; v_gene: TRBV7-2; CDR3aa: CASSPRADRANYGYTF; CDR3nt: TGTGCCAGCAGCCCAAGGGCCGACAGGGCCAACTATGGCTACACCTTC